The clone carrying this TCR beta chain was counted at least ten times. This sample stems from a study of tumor-infiltrating lymphocytes in oesophageal squamous cell carcinoma. Using its own MiXCR run on the PCR reads, TCRdb lists one record per CDR3 protein. Altogether 15,000 to 20,000 distinct CDR3 sequences are present, around 41% being singletons, with the ten largest covering roughly 38%. This CDR3 has 15 residues. Germline CDR1 is MNHNS and CDR2 is SASEGT. V was cut by 6 bases and J by 5 bases, with 17 bases left in between. The clonotype originates from a male donor with esophageal squamous cell carcinoma. V is TRBV6-1 and J is TRBJ1-5; D is possibly TRBD1 (6 bases). The sequencing input was esophageal tumor tissue. CDR3 residues: CASRSRTGGDQPQHF. CDR3 nucleotide sequence: TGTGCCAGCAGATCCCGGACGGGGGGCGATCAGCCCCAGCATTTT.